Each of the 3 T cell receptor beta chains below was sequenced from the same sample in a study of cytomegalovirus exposure and HLA in healthy donors. PCR involved 60 Vbeta and 13 Jbeta primers. Assay used: immunoSEQ multiplex PCR; TCRdb lists only in-frame clones, some missing. The sample includes over 100,000 clones. The material sequenced was PBMCs. All receptors derive from a woman aged 40 to 49 in good health and CMV-seropositive.

This sequence joins TRBV27 and TRBJ2-1, with D possibly being TRBD1 (6 bases). This CDR3 spans 15 amino acids. Trimming removed 7 bases at V and 5 bases at J, with 18 bases between. Germline V lookup: CDR1 MNHEY, CDR2 SMNVEV (reference sequence). Written as DNA, the CDR3 is TGTGCCAGCATTCTCAGGGGTGGCCTCCACAATGAGCAGTTCTTC. Translation: CASILRGGLHNEQFF.

The gene calls are TRBV28 and TRBJ1-4; D ambiguous. Germline V CDR1 and CDR2: MDHEN, SYDVKM. V lost 5 bases, J lost 2 bases, and 12 bases lay in between. CDR3 length: 15 residues. CDR3 protein: CASSITGSTNEKLFF. The CDR3 DNA sequence: TGTGCCAGCAGTATTACCGGGTCTACTAATGAAAAACTGTTTTTT.

The gene calls are TRBV7-3 and TRBJ1-1; TRBD1 agrees at 9 bases. Losses at the gene ends were 2 bases for V and 4 bases for J; bases not matched to a gene: 5. Per germline, CDR1 SGHTA and CDR2 FQGTGA. The CDR3 totals 15 residues. CDR3 sequence (DNA): TGTGCCAGCAGCTTAGAGGGACAGGGCCTCACTGAAGCTTTCTTT. Its translation: CASSLEGQGLTEAFF.